This TCR beta chain was identified in a study of blood T cell repertoires in COVID-19. The Seattle patients joined while their infection was active and were tracked longitudinally afterward. Germline V lookup: CDR1 SGHRS, CDR2 YFSETQ. V was trimmed by 0 bases and J by 0 bases, leaving 9 bases between them. The CDR3 is 15 residues long. Original analysis: Nucleated cell number was recorded as an estimate derived from reference gene primer amplification. Using immunoSEQ multiplex PCR, the repertoire was profiled, and TCRdb retains in-frame clones only, with some absent. V, J and clone size are taken as reported in that table, and D and trimming were inferred from the DNA itself. The sample lists fewer than 350,000 clones; roughly 87% were seen once.

This chain connects TRBV5-1 to TRBJ1-1; the D is unclear. This clonotype was obtained from a man in his thirties or forties with COVID-19, enrolled during active disease. The sequencing sample was made of peripheral blood. The chain's CDR3 is CASSLVEGLNTEAFF. The CDR3 nucleotides are TGCGCCAGCAGCTTGGTAGAGGGATTGAACACTGAAGCTTTCTTT.